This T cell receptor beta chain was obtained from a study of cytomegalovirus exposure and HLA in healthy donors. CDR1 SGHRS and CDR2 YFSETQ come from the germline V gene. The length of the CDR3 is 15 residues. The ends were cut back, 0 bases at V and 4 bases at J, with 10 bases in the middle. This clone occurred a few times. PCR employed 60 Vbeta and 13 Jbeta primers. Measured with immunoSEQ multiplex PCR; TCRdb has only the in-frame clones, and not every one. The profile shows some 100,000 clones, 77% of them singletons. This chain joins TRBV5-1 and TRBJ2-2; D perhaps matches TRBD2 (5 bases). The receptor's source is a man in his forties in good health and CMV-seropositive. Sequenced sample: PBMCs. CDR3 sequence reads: CASSLDSGSTGELFF. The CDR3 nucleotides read TGCGCCAGCAGCTTGGATTCGGGAAGCACCGGGGAGCTGTTTTTT.